The present TCR beta chain was sequenced within a study of metastatic and nonmetastatic thyroid tumors. The CDR3 is made up of 17 amino acids. V was clipped by 2 bases and J by 4 bases; unmatched bases: 12. TCRdb reanalyzed the PCR reads with MiXCR. The table records tens of thousands of clones, approximately 20% of them present only once. This clone was seen ten or more times. Until they underwent thyroid surgery, no patient had received any treatment. What was sequenced was tumor tissue. The sequence was collected from a female donor with papillary thyroid cancer or a benign thyroid nodule (not recorded which). Some clones in this sample may be carry-over from other donors' samples. The chain is built from TRBV12-3 or TRBV12-4 and TRBJ2-7; TRBD2 matches at 9 bases. DNA for the CDR3: TGTGCCAGCAGTTTACTAGCGGGGCCTAGGGTAGAGTACGAGCAGTACTTC. The encoded protein is CASSLLAGPRVEYEQYF.